The next 18 T cell receptor beta chains were all read from a single sample in a study of blood T cell repertoires in COVID-19. Only in-frame clones appear in the TCRdb table, and some are missing; sequencing was by immunoSEQ multiplex PCR. This sample yields over 200,000 clones, of which around 90% are seen a single time; around 6.5% belongs to the top ten. Sequencing was carried out using peripheral blood. Receptors originate from a man aged 55 to 70 who had recovered from COVID-19.

The gene calls are TRBV6-1 and TRBJ1-6; no definite D call. Per the germline V gene, CDR1 is MNHNS and CDR2 is SASEGT. Trimming removed 7 bases from V and 18 bases from J, with 25 bases in between. The CDR3 loop spans 14 amino acids. The CDR3 loop reads CASKPGPNEGRPHF. CDR3 bases: TGTGCCAGCAAACCAGGTCCCAACGAGGGTCGCCCCCACTTT.

V is TRBV5-1 and J is TRBJ2-7; a weak D match, TRBD1 (6 bases). CDR3 size: 14 residues. The V end was cut by 0 bases, the J end by 4 bases, with 11 bases between. The germline CDR1 and CDR2 sequences are SGHRS and YFSETQ. The CDR3 nucleotides read TGCGCCAGCAGCTTGGTGGGACAAACGTACGAGCAGTACTTC. It codes for CASSLVGQTYEQYF.

V and J are TRBV7-2 and TRBJ2-1; no reliable D call. Germline V gene data show CDR1 as SGHTA and CDR2 as FQGNSA. V was cut by 0 bases and J by 7 bases, with 7 bases left in between. This CDR3 contains 13 residues. Here the CDR3 reads CASSLAVENEQFF. The DNA of the CDR3 is TGTGCCAGCAGCTTAGCGGTGGAGAATGAGCAGTTCTTC.

The V call is TRBV7-3, the J call TRBJ2-3, with 10 bases fitting TRBD2. In germline, CDR1 is SGHTA, CDR2 FQGTGA. V dropped 1 base and J dropped 7; count of bases not matched to a gene: 8. The CDR3 runs to 16 residues. The CDR3 DNA reads TGTGCCAGCAGCTTAATGGCTAGCGGGAGTGGGAATACGCAGTATTTT. This gives the protein CASSLMASGSGNTQYF.

The chain uses TRBV7-8 and TRBJ1-1; a possible D gene is TRBD1 (6 bases). Per germline, CDR1 SGHVS and CDR2 FQNEAQ. V lost 6 bases, J lost 1 base, and 12 bases lay in between. The CDR3 loop spans 14 amino acids. CDR3: CASSRDRRNTEAFF. The CDR3 DNA follows: TGTGCCAGCAGTCGCGACAGGAGGAACACTGAAGCTTTCTTT. Full variable domain (missing parts from reference TRBV7-8 and TRBJ1-1): GAGVSQSPRYKVAKRGQDVALRCDPISGHVSLFWYQQALGQGPEFLTYFQNEAQLDKSGLPSDRFFAERPEGSVSTLKIQRTQQEDSAVYLCASSRDRRNTEAFFGQGTRLTVV.

The V and J genes are TRBV5-8 and TRBJ2-5; 7 positions match TRBD1. The CDR3 is made up of 15 amino acids. The V segment lost 2 bases and the J segment 5 bases; nucleotides outside the gene matches: 9. CDR1 is SGHTS, CDR2 YDEGEE, per germline. DNA for the CDR3: TGTGCCAGCAGCTTTTTAAGACAGGGAAGGGAGACCCAGTACTTC. Protein: CASSFLRQGRETQYF.

Here the CDR3 reads CASSRGTGVGLAGVYEQYF. In DNA form, the CDR3 reads TGTGCCAGCTCGAGAGGGACAGGGGTTGGACTAGCGGGGGTATACGAGCAGTACTTC. The rearrangement uses TRBV2 and TRBJ2-7; the match to TRBD2 covers 13 bases. The CDR3 is made up of 19 amino acids. Germline lookup yields CDR1 SNHLY and CDR2 FYNNEI. V shed 8 bases and J 4 bases; nucleotides not matched to a gene: 20.

Only a few counts were recorded for this clone. This chain uses TRBV19 with TRBJ2-5; TRBD2 aligns across 10 bases. V shed 5 bases, J shed 5 bases, and the junction held 14 bases outside the gene matches. This CDR3 comprises 17 residues. The V gene's germline CDR1 is LNHDA and CDR2 SQIVND (reference sequence). CDR3 DNA: TGTGCCAGTAGTCCCGGGGCTAGCGGGAGCCTCCCGGAGACCCAGTACTTC. Residues: CASSPGASGSLPETQYF.

V and J are TRBV2 and TRBJ1-5; possibly TRBD1 for D (5 bases). This CDR3 comprises 15 residues. Trimming shortened V by 3 bases and J by 3 bases, and 12 bases separated the two germline ends. Germline CDR1 SNHLY, CDR2 FYNNEI. The CDR3 protein is CASSDQGSINQPQHF. CDR3 bases: TGTGCCAGCAGTGACCAGGGTTCGATCAATCAGCCCCAGCATTTT.

The rearrangement uses TRBV24-1 and TRBJ1-2, with D tentatively TRBD1 (6 bases). The CDR3 has 14 amino acids. Germline V lookup: CDR1 KGHDR, CDR2 SFDVKD. V shed 3 bases and J shed 8 bases, with 15 bases lying between them. CDR3 in amino acids: CATSDQDRPWGYTF. Written as DNA, the CDR3 is TGTGCCACCAGTGATCAGGACAGACCTTGGGGCTACACCTTC.

The chain is built from TRBV20-1 and TRBJ2-1, with 14 bases aligning to TRBD2. The germline CDR1 and CDR2 sequences are DFQATT and SNEGSKA (reference sequence). There are 18 residues in the CDR3. With V trimmed by 3 bases and J by 0 bases, 7 bases remained unmatched. The CDR3 region is CSASPWTSGGISYNEQFF. CDR3 nucleotide sequence: TGCAGTGCTAGTCCCTGGACTAGCGGGGGGATCTCCTACAATGAGCAGTTCTTC.

V is TRBV3-1 (or the pseudogene TRBV3-2) and J is TRBJ2-1; 10 nucleotides match TRBD2. V dropped 4 bases and J dropped 0; count of bases not matched to a gene: 15. CDR1 is LGHDT, CDR2 YNNKEL, per germline (reference sequence). The CDR3 is 20 amino acids. In DNA form, the CDR3 reads TGTGCCAGCAGCCCGCGGACTAGCGGTACCGGAGGTCCCTCCTACAATGAGCAGTTCTTC. This encodes CASSPRTSGTGGPSYNEQFF.

This chain connects TRBV7-8 to TRBJ2-7; unclear D gene. Trimming removed 2 bases at V and 4 bases at J, with 12 bases between. The germline CDR1 and CDR2 sequences are SGHVS and FQNEAQ. The CDR3 length is 14 residues. CDR3 sequence: CASSLTQPRYEQYF. CDR3 DNA sequence: TGTGCCAGCAGCTTAACACAGCCCCGGTACGAGCAGTACTTC.

Concerning this clone itself: Different DNA sequences within this sample yield the same CDR3. V is TRBV27 and J is TRBJ1-1; 7 bases align to TRBD1. V lost 4 bases to trimming and J lost 1 base; unmatched junction nucleotides: 9. The germline V gene has CDR1 MNHEY and CDR2 SMNVEV (reference sequence). This CDR3 is built from 16 residues. CDR3 region: CASSSRQGRGNTEAFF. The CDR3 nucleotides read TGTGCCAGCAGTTCCCGACAGGGTAGGGGGAACACTGAAGCTTTCTTT.

The chain combines TRBV6-2 or TRBV6-3 with TRBJ2-3, with TRBD2 matching 10 bases. The CDR3 is 14 residues long. Trimming cost V 5 bases and J 3 bases; bases outside gene matches: 2. CDR1 MNHEY and CDR2 SVGEGT come from the germline V gene. CDR3 bases: TGTGCCAGCAGTCCGGGACTAGCGACAGATACGCAGTATTTT. This translates into CASSPGLATDTQYF.

The genes are TRBV9 and TRBJ2-3; TRBD1 matches at 8 bases. The CDR3 has 14 amino acids. Germline V CDR1 and CDR2: SGDLS, YYNGEE. V shed 4 bases, J shed 4 bases, and the junction held 5 bases outside the gene matches. For the CDR3, the DNA is TGTGCCAGCAGCAGACAGGGGAATGCAGATACGCAGTATTTT. It encodes CASSRQGNADTQYF.

The gene calls are TRBV27 and TRBJ2-7; 8 bases match TRBD2. This CDR3 has 13 residues. Germline-derived CDR1 and CDR2 are MNHEY and SMNVEV (reference sequence). With 6 bases clipped from V and 4 bases from J, the junction kept 5 bases outside the gene matches. CDR3 residues: CASSPGGGYEQYF. CDR3 coding DNA: TGTGCCAGCAGCCCGGGGGGGGGATACGAGCAGTACTTC.

The chain links TRBV5-4 to TRBJ2-7; D might be TRBD1 (7 bases). V was cut by 4 bases and J by 5 bases, with 19 bases left in between. The germline V gene has CDR1 SGHNT and CDR2 YYREEE (reference sequence). The CDR3 contains 15 residues. CDR3 coding DNA: TGTGCCAGCAGCCTACTTAACAGGGGAGGCCACGAGCAGTACTTC. It encodes CASSLLNRGGHEQYF.